A selection of T cell receptor beta chains follows, all from one sample in a study of T-cell reconstitution after alpha-beta-depleted transplantation in children. In TCRdb, the PCR reads were re-called with MiXCR into one record per CDR3 protein. The sample contains 360,000 or so distinct CDR3 sequences, approximately 20% of which appear only once. This material consisted of PBMCs from the stem cell graft donor, taken from the stem cell graft. The receptors originated from a human donor who donated a stem cell graft to a child with acute myeloid leukemia. Each CDR3 is given with its conserved first and last residue. The D gene is left open where the match is weak. For some rows the clone size is stated as once, few or many, or as a class when expanded; others skip it.

TRBJ2-1	-	TRBV24-1	few	CATSDRINNEQFF	TGTGCCACCAGTGACAGGATCAACAATGAGCAGTTCTTC
TRBJ1-2	-	TRBV7-8	few	CASSLGRSNYGYTF	TGTGCCAGCAGCTTAGGAAGGTCCAACTATGGCTACACCTTC
TRBJ2-4	-	TRBV20-1	many	CSARDPLANIQYF	TGCAGTGCTAGAGATCCCCTGGCAAACATTCAGTACTTC
TRBJ2-2	TRBD2	TRBV7-2	few	CASSGSGRRNTGELFF	TGTGCCAGCAGCGGGAGCGGGAGGCGGAACACCGGGGAGCTGTTTTTT
TRBJ2-7	TRBD1	TRBV9	-	CASSVDGQGAISEQYF	TGTGCCAGCAGCGTAGATGGCCAGGGGGCAATCTCCGAGCAGTACTTC
TRBJ2-7	-	TRBV4-3	-	CASSTRLAVSYEQYF	TGCGCCAGCAGCACCCGTTTAGCGGTTTCCTACGAGCAGTACTTC
TRBJ1-3	-	TRBV5-1	few	CASSLRRPANSGNTIYF	TGCGCCAGCAGCTTAAGGAGGCCCGCGAACTCTGGAAACACCATATATTTT
TRBJ2-7	-	TRBV7-8	-	CASSPPRNEQYF	TGTGCCAGCAGCCCCCCTAGGAACGAGCAGTACTTC
TRBJ2-4	TRBD1	TRBV6-1	-	CASNVDRGGNIQYF	TGTGCCAGCAATGTGGACAGGGGCGGAAACATTCAGTACTTC
TRBJ2-1	TRBD1	TRBV24-1	-	CATSDLPDRDNEQFF	TGTGCCACCAGTGATTTGCCGGACAGGGACAATGAGCAGTTCTTC
TRBJ2-1	-	TRBV28	few	CASSFPGTLYNEQFF	TGTGCCAGCAGTTTCCCCGGGACGCTTTACAATGAGCAGTTCTTC
TRBJ1-5	-	TRBV15	many	CATSRDPLQPQHF	TGTGCCACCAGCAGAGACCCCCTCCAGCCCCAGCATTTT
TRBJ1-2	TRBD1	TRBV24-1	few	CATSDSPDRAPYGYTF	TGTGCCACCAGTGACTCGCCCGACAGGGCACCCTATGGCTACACCTTC
TRBJ2-1	-	TRBV27	-	CASKLSPGGGKEFF	TGTGCCAGCAAGCTTAGCCCCGGTGGCGGGAAGGAGTTCTTC
TRBJ2-1	TRBD1	TRBV6-2/TRBV6-3	-	CASSSLRRQGGYNEQFF	TGTGCCAGCAGTAGCCTTCGTCGACAGGGGGGGTACAATGAGCAGTTCTTC
TRBJ2-3	TRBD2	TRBV29-1	-	CSVDLAGGPTDTQYF	TGCAGCGTTGACTTAGCGGGAGGGCCCACAGATACGCAGTATTTT
TRBJ2-7	TRBD2	TRBV4-3	many	CASSQVEAGGYEQYF	TGCGCCAGCAGCCAAGTCGAGGCGGGAGGGTACGAGCAGTACTTC
TRBJ2-3	-	TRBV18	few	CASSRVGDTQYF	TGTGCCAGCTCTCGCGTGGGGGATACGCAGTATTTT
TRBJ2-7	-	TRBV6-5	few	CASSYTDSGYEQYF	TGTGCCAGCAGTTACACGGATAGCGGCTACGAGCAGTACTTC
TRBJ1-5	-	TRBV7-8	-	CASSLGVGPQPQHF	TGTGCCAGCAGCTTAGGTGTAGGGCCCCAGCCCCAGCATTTT
TRBJ2-7	TRBD2	TRBV28	-	CASSNVAGPYEQYF	TGTGCCAGCAGTAATGTAGCGGGCCCCTACGAGCAGTACTTC
TRBJ1-1	-	TRBV28	-	CASSSLRQIFHTEAFF	TGTGCCAGCAGCTCACTAAGACAGATTTTTCACACTGAAGCTTTCTTT
TRBJ2-7	TRBD1	TRBV5-1	-	CASSTGQSIGEQYF	TGCGCCAGCAGCACGGGACAGTCTATCGGCGAGCAGTACTTC
TRBJ2-7	-	TRBV10-1	-	CASTDYEQYF	TGCGCCAGCACCGATTACGAGCAGTACTTC
TRBJ2-5	TRBD2	TRBV29-1	-	CSVDLTRGRGETQYF	TGCAGCGTTGACCTTACCCGCGGGAGGGGTGAGACCCAGTACTTC
TRBJ2-5	-	TRBV29-1	-	CSARGGVQAGQTQYF	TGCAGCGCCCGAGGGGGGGTGCAAGCGGGCCAGACCCAGTACTTC
TRBJ2-3	-	TRBV12-3/TRBV12-4	few	CASSLGRTNTDTQYF	TGTGCCAGCAGTTTAGGGAGGACTAACACAGATACGCAGTATTTT
TRBJ2-7	TRBD2	TRBV20-1	-	CSARDSGTSGPPYEQYF	TGCAGTGCTAGAGATTCAGGGACTAGCGGGCCGCCCTACGAGCAGTACTTC
TRBJ2-3	TRBD2	TRBV10-3	-	CAISVQLAGGSTDTQYF	TGTGCCATCAGTGTGCAACTAGCGGGAGGGAGCACAGATACGCAGTATTTT
TRBJ1-5	TRBD1	TRBV28	few	CASSQSGDRVQPQHF	TGTGCCAGCAGTCAATCGGGGGACAGGGTTCAGCCCCAGCATTTT
TRBJ2-1	TRBD2	TRBV6-2/TRBV6-3	few	CASSLAEGEQFF	TGTGCCAGCAGCCTAGCGGAAGGTGAGCAGTTCTTC
TRBJ2-5	TRBD1	TRBV5-1	once	CASSLHRGQETQYF	TGCGCCAGCAGCCTTCACAGGGGGCAAGAGACCCAGTACTTC
TRBJ2-1	TRBD2	TRBV5-1	few	CASSLDSSGRVNEQFF	TGCGCCAGCAGCTTGGATTCTAGCGGGAGGGTTAATGAGCAGTTCTTC
TRBJ1-4	-	TRBV5-1	few	CASSLEDWRTNEKLFF	TGCGCCAGCAGCTTGGAAGATTGGCGAACTAATGAAAAACTGTTTTTT
TRBJ2-7	TRBD2	TRBV4-1	many	CASSQVAGAYEQYF	TGCGCCAGCAGCCAAGTAGCGGGAGCCTACGAGCAGTACTTC
TRBJ2-7	TRBD1	TRBV12-3/TRBV12-4	few	CASRGQGFDEQYF	TGTGCCAGCAGGGGACAGGGCTTCGACGAGCAGTACTTC
TRBJ2-2	-	TRBV12-3/TRBV12-4	-	CASSLLLAGELFF	TGTGCCAGCAGCCTGCTACTAGCCGGGGAGCTGTTTTTT
TRBJ1-5	-	TRBV20-1	many	CSASGRTNQPQHF	TGCAGTGCTAGCGGGCGGACTAATCAGCCCCAGCATTTT
TRBJ2-7	-	TRBV4-3	-	CASSQVGRAGEQYF	TGCGCCAGCAGCCAAGTAGGCCGCGCGGGCGAGCAGTACTTC
TRBJ1-1	-	TRBV7-9	-	CASSLGARLDTEAFF	TGTGCCAGCAGCTTAGGGGCGAGGCTGGACACTGAAGCTTTCTTT
TRBJ2-3	TRBD1	TRBV25-1	few	CASSDRDRGTDTQYF	TGTGCCAGCAGTGATCGGGACAGGGGCACAGATACGCAGTATTTT
TRBJ2-6	-	TRBV5-1	-	CASSLTVTGANVLTF	TGCGCCAGCAGCTTGACAGTAACTGGGGCCAACGTCCTGACTTTC
TRBJ2-7	TRBD1	TRBV28	-	CASSAPGQGGQSSYEQYF	TGTGCCAGCAGTGCCCCGGGACAGGGAGGCCAATCGTCCTACGAGCAGTACTTC
TRBJ2-1	TRBD2	TRBV10-2	-	CASNGGRGYNEQFF	TGCGCCAGCAATGGCGGGCGGGGGTACAATGAGCAGTTCTTC
TRBJ2-1	TRBD2	TRBV6-4	-	CASSDGLADVNEQFF	TGTGCCAGCAGTGACGGGCTAGCGGATGTCAATGAGCAGTTCTTC